These 30 T cell receptor beta chains were sequenced from one sample in a study of T cell changes during pregnancy in multiple sclerosis. TCRdb keeps only in-frame clones here, not all; method: immunoSEQ multiplex PCR. The sample has about 56,000 clones; about 90% are singletons. The sample here was CD4+ T cells from peripheral blood mononuclear cells, taken in the third trimester of pregnancy. All receptors derive from a female donor with multiple sclerosis, enrolled in a pregnancy study.

The J gene is TRBJ1-5, the V gene TRBV18; D remains unclear. Germline values: CDR1 KGHSH, CDR2 LQKENI. This CDR3 has 13 amino acids. The germline V and J ends were trimmed by 3 bases and 4 bases, with 7 bases remaining between them. The CDR3 DNA reads TGTGCCAGCTCACCTGGGCTAAATCAGCCCCAGCATTTT. This sequence encodes CASSPGLNQPQHF.

This sequence joins TRBV6-1 and TRBJ2-7; TRBD1 matches 8 bases. Germline V gene lookup returns CDR1 MNHNS and CDR2 SASEGT. CDR3 size: 15 residues. V dropped 3 bases and J dropped 5; count of bases not matched to a gene: 9. The CDR3 loop reads CASSDRGPVFDEQYF. Written as DNA, the CDR3 is TGTGCCAGCAGTGACAGGGGGCCGGTCTTTGACGAGCAGTACTTC.

The gene calls are TRBV9 and TRBJ2-3; TRBD2 agrees at 8 bases. This CDR3 region has 15 residues. Germline V lookup: CDR1 SGDLS, CDR2 YYNGEE. The junction had 4 bases not matched to a gene; V was cut back by 4 bases and J by 0 bases. The CDR3 DNA reads as TGTGCCAGCAGCTACGGGGGGGGGAGCACAGATACGCAGTATTTT. This gives the protein CASSYGGGSTDTQYF.

CDR3 residues: CASGQGNTEAFF. CDR3 nucleotides: TGCGCCAGCGGCCAGGGGAACACTGAAGCTTTCTTT. The rearrangement joins TRBV5-1 to TRBJ1-1, with D perhaps matching TRBD1 (5 bases). The germline V gene has CDR1 SGHRS and CDR2 YFSETQ. This CDR3 is 12 amino acids long. Trimming took 7 bases from V and 1 from J, leaving 8 bases between them.

The chain couples TRBV5-1 to TRBJ2-6; D gene ambiguous. Trimming took 1 base from V and 2 from J, leaving 7 bases between them. Germline loops: CDR1 SGHRS, CDR2 YFSETQ. This CDR3 has 15 residues. CDR3 sequence: CASSLQAAGANVLTF. The DNA of the CDR3 is TGCGCCAGCAGCTTGCAGGCAGCTGGGGCCAACGTCCTGACTTTC.

The CDR3 sequence is CSVEGRGKSVTQYF. CDR3 bases: TGCAGCGTTGAAGGGCGGGGGAAGTCTGTTACGCAGTATTTT. V is TRBV29-1 and J is TRBJ2-3; 7 nucleotides align to TRBD2. This CDR3 comprises 14 residues. Germline lookup yields CDR1 SQVTM and CDR2 ANQGSEA. The ends lost 1 base at V and 8 bases at J; junction bases unmatched: 9.

The V and J genes are TRBV4-2 and TRBJ2-7; D unclear. The V end was cut by 0 bases, the J end by 4 bases, with 4 bases between. Germline assignment: CDR1 LGHNA and CDR2 YNFKEQ. This CDR3 has 12 residues. Written as DNA, the CDR3 is TGTGCCAGCAGCCAAGATAGTTACGAGCAGTACTTC. It translates to CASSQDSYEQYF.

The rearrangement joins TRBV11-2 to TRBJ2-2; 9 bases map to TRBD1. This CDR3 is built from 15 residues. V was clipped by 6 bases and J by 1 base; unmatched bases: 3. Per germline, CDR1 SGHAT and CDR2 FQNNGV. CDR3 nucleotide sequence: TGTGCCAGCAGGAAGACAGGGGGGAACACCGGGGAGCTGTTTTTT. As protein: CASRKTGGNTGELFF.

The chain combines TRBV7-3 with TRBJ2-1; 8 bases align to TRBD2. V was pared by 1 base and J by 10 bases, with 0 bases of the junction left unmatched. The CDR3 has 12 amino acids. Germline CDR1 reads SGHTA; CDR2 reads FQGTGA. This chain's CDR3 is CASSLSGGEQFF. DNA of the CDR3: TGTGCCAGCAGCTTAAGCGGGGGGGAGCAGTTCTTC.

V is TRBV19 and J is TRBJ2-3, with TRBD1 matching 8 bases. The CDR3 runs 16 residues. V lost 7 bases, J lost 2 bases, and 11 bases stayed unmatched. Germline loops: CDR1 LNHDA, CDR2 SQIVND (reference sequence). CDR3 sequence: CASKTRGDRSTDTQYF. The CDR3 coding sequence is TGTGCCAGTAAAACCAGGGGGGACAGGTCCACAGATACGCAGTATTTT.

Only a few counts were recorded for this clone. The chain employs TRBV4-2 and TRBJ1-6; tentative D call: TRBD1 (5 bases). Trimming stripped 0 bases from V and 14 bases from J, with 17 bases between. Germline V gene sequence: CDR1 LGHNA, CDR2 YNFKEQ. The CDR3 runs 15 residues. The CDR3 spells CASSQDFSGGRALHF. In DNA form, the CDR3 reads TGTGCCAGCAGCCAAGATTTCAGCGGGGGAAGGGCCCTCCACTTT.

This clone was seen once. The rearrangement joins TRBV6-8 to TRBJ2-2; D is unclear. Trimming removed 2 bases at V and 7 bases at J, with 20 bases between. CDR1 MNHGY and CDR2 SAAAGT come from the germline V gene. The CDR3 has 17 amino acids. CDR3 DNA: TGTGCCAGCAGTTACGGTGGGCAGTATGGTGTTTGCGGGGAGCTGTTTTTT. It translates to CASSYGGQYGVCGELFF.

This chain links TRBV7-2 with TRBJ2-1; 8 bases line up with TRBD1. The V and J ends lost 2 bases and 6 bases, in that order; junction bases with no gene match: 3. CDR3 length: 14 amino acids. Germline lookup yields CDR1 SGHTA and CDR2 FQGNSA. Here the CDR3 reads CASSLQGAGNEQFF. In DNA, the CDR3 is TGTGCCAGCAGCTTACAGGGGGCCGGCAATGAGCAGTTCTTC.

The rearrangement uses TRBV7-2 and TRBJ2-5; a weak D match, TRBD1 (6 bases). The CDR3 has 17 residues. V was clipped by 6 bases and J by 4 bases, with 24 bases between them. Per the germline V gene, CDR1 is SGHTA and CDR2 is FQGNSA. CDR3: CASSQGSGGVPGETQYF. CDR3 bases: TGTGCCAGCAGTCAGGGGTCGGGCGGAGTACCGGGAGAGACCCAGTACTTC.

V is TRBV5-1 and J is TRBJ1-2; 9 nucleotides align to TRBD1. Germline trimming cut 4 bases from V and 7 bases from J; bases unmatched to any gene: 8. The germline CDR1 and CDR2 sequences are SGHRS and YFSETQ. The CDR3 contains 14 residues. The CDR3 sequence: CASSQGQGAGGYTF. CDR3 DNA sequence: TGCGCCAGCAGCCAGGGACAGGGCGCGGGTGGCTACACCTTC.

The gene calls are TRBV6-1 and TRBJ2-7, with D perhaps TRBD1 (5 bases). Trimming took off 1 base at V and 2 bases at J, with 12 bases between the two ends. This CDR3 has 15 amino acids. Germline CDR1 is MNHNS and CDR2 is SASEGT. DNA of the CDR3: TGTGCCAGCAGTGAAGAACTGACAGTACCCTACGAGCAGTACTTC. This translates into CASSEELTVPYEQYF.

The chain carries TRBV7-6 and TRBJ1-2, with D unclear. CDR1 is SGHVS and CDR2 is FNYEAQ in the germline V gene. The CDR3 sequence is 13 residues long. The ends were cut back, 0 bases at V and 7 bases at J, with 9 bases in the middle. The CDR3 is CASSLAGVGGYTF. The CDR3 region has the DNA TGTGCCAGCAGCTTAGCGGGAGTAGGTGGCTACACCTTC.

The CDR3 DNA reads TGTGCCACGGGGTTCGGCAATCAGCCCCAGCATTTT. It encodes CATGFGNQPQHF. This rearrangement joins TRBV28 to TRBJ1-5; D remains ambiguous. Per germline, CDR1 MDHEN and CDR2 SYDVKM. V was cut by 10 bases and J by 2 bases, with 9 bases left in between. The length of the CDR3 is 12 residues.

The chain has TRBV29-1 and TRBJ2-7; D may be TRBD1 (6 bases). CDR1 and CDR2 from the germline V gene are SQVTM and ANQGSEA. Between the trimmed V and J ends, which lost 4 bases and 0 bases, there was a span of 13 bases. The CDR3 extends over 14 amino acids. The CDR3 here is CSVGVGGSSYEQYF. CDR3 bases: TGCAGCGTTGGAGTAGGGGGAAGCTCCTACGAGCAGTACTTC.

The V and J genes are TRBV6-5 and TRBJ1-2, with D uncertain. The CDR3 runs 12 residues. Germline V lookup: CDR1 MNHEY, CDR2 SVGAGI. The ends were cut back, 5 bases at V and 10 bases at J, with 14 bases in the middle. The DNA of the CDR3 is TGTGCCAGCAGTCCTTCAGTTCCGAACTACACCTTC. Translated: CASSPSVPNYTF.

This rearrangement joins TRBV6-1 to TRBJ1-1; maybe TRBD1 (5 bases). CDR1 is MNHNS and CDR2 is SASEGT in the germline V gene. This CDR3 is 15 amino acids long. V lost 4 bases and J lost 1, with 13 bases in between. The CDR3 here is CASSATRGGNTEAFF. CDR3 sequence (DNA): TGTGCCAGCAGTGCTACGAGGGGAGGGAACACTGAAGCTTTCTTT.

The V gene is TRBV5-4, the J gene TRBJ2-1; perhaps TRBD1 as D (5 bases). This CDR3 spans 13 amino acids. Germline-derived CDR1 and CDR2 are SGHNT and YYREEE (reference sequence). The V and J ends lost 2 bases and 9 bases respectively, with 12 bases between them. The CDR3 here is CASSFERRGEQFF. In DNA, the CDR3 is TGTGCCAGCAGCTTCGAGAGAAGGGGTGAGCAGTTCTTC.

J is TRBJ1-5 and V is TRBV5-1, with 9 positions matching TRBD1. The CDR3 loop spans 16 amino acids. V shed 0 bases and J 4 bases; nucleotides not matched to a gene: 5. Per germline, CDR1 SGHRS and CDR2 YFSETQ. CDR3 protein: CASSLDGTGRNQPQHF. The CDR3 DNA sequence: TGCGCCAGCAGCTTGGATGGGACAGGGAGGAATCAGCCCCAGCATTTT. The complete variable domain, with remaining parts taken from reference TRBV5-1 and TRBJ1-5, reads KAGVTQTPRYLIKTRGQQVTLSCSPISGHRSVSWYQQTPGQGLQFLFEYFSETQRNKGNFPGRFSGRQFSNSRSEMNVSTLELGDSALYLCASSLDGTGRNQPQHFGDGTRLSIL.

The sample holds one count of this clone. The chain uses TRBV9 and TRBJ2-6, with no clear D. CDR1 and CDR2 from the germline V gene are SGDLS and YYNGEE. V lost 0 bases and J lost 0, with 4 bases in between. This CDR3 has 15 residues. The CDR3 region has the DNA TGTGCCAGCAGCGTAGGGCCCTCTGGGGCCAACGTCCTGACTTTC. Protein product: CASSVGPSGANVLTF.

V and J are TRBV19 and TRBJ2-4; possible D gene TRBD1, 5 bases. V lost 7 bases to trimming and J lost 5 bases, with 15 bases between them. The CDR3 has 14 residues. In germline, CDR1 is LNHDA, CDR2 SQIVND (reference sequence). This CDR3 is CASTRVGDENIQYF. CDR3 sequence (DNA): TGTGCCAGTACCAGGGTAGGAGATGAAAACATTCAGTACTTC.

This clone was recorded once. This chain joins TRBV19 and TRBJ1-1, with 10 bases that match TRBD1. The CDR3 covers 17 residues. Germline-derived CDR1 and CDR2 are LNHDA and SQIVND (reference sequence). V lost 2 bases and J lost 2; bases outside the gene matches: 8. The CDR3: CASSIKGQGLGNTEAFF. CDR3 coding DNA: TGTGCCAGTAGTATAAAGGGACAGGGGCTCGGAAACACTGAAGCTTTCTTT. The complete variable domain, with remaining parts taken from reference TRBV19 and TRBJ1-1, reads DGGITQSPKYLFRKEGQNVTLSCEQNLNHDAMYWYRQDPGQGLRLIYYSQIVNDFQKGDIAEGYSVSREKKESFPLTVTSAQKNPTAFYLCASSIKGQGLGNTEAFFGQGTRLTVV.

V usage is TRBV6-1 and J usage is TRBJ2-7; the D gene is possibly TRBD1 (6 bases). V lost 2 bases to trimming and J lost 4 bases, with 15 bases between them. CDR1 and CDR2 from the germline V gene are MNHNS and SASEGT. The CDR3 consists of 15 residues. As DNA, the CDR3 is TGTGCCAGCAGTGAATCCGGGACACCAAATTACGAGCAGTACTTC. Protein sequence: CASSESGTPNYEQYF.

This clone was detected only once. V and J are TRBV5-1 and TRBJ2-2, with 8 nucleotides matching TRBD1. Germline CDR1 is SGHRS and CDR2 is YFSETQ. V trimming: 4 bases; J trimming: 6 bases; junction bases outside the gene matches: 8. The CDR3 length is 15 residues. Here the CDR3 reads CASSRIQGASGELFF. CDR3 DNA sequence: TGCGCCAGCAGCAGAATTCAGGGGGCATCCGGGGAGCTGTTTTTT.

V and J are TRBV7-9 and TRBJ2-2; 16 nucleotides align to TRBD2. V shed 3 bases and J 5 bases; nucleotides not matched to a gene: 9. From germline, CDR1 is SEHNR and CDR2 FQNEAQ (reference sequence). CDR3 length: 19 residues. This chain's CDR3 is CASSFSGLAGGPGTGELFF. The CDR3 DNA reads as TGTGCCAGCAGCTTTTCGGGACTAGCGGGGGGGCCTGGGACCGGGGAGCTGTTTTTT.

V and J are TRBV6-5 and TRBJ2-5; 7 bases fit TRBD2. V gave up 5 bases and J gave up 5 bases; unmatched junction bases: 2. CDR3 length: 12 amino acids. Germline CDR1 is MNHEY and CDR2 is SVGAGI. CDR3: CASSRTRETQYF. CDR3 coding DNA: TGTGCCAGCAGTAGGACTAGGGAGACCCAGTACTTC.